The 26 T cell receptor beta chains listed next were all sequenced from one sample in a study of CD8 T cells in ankylosing spondylitis. TCRdb re-called the 5' RACE reads through MiXCR, storing one row per CDR3 protein. Of approximately 90,000 distinct CDR3 sequences listed, about 8.3% are singletons. Sample: blood, either unsorted or a sorted T cell fraction (not recorded which). The receptors here all came from a male donor with ankylosing spondylitis or in good health (not recorded which).

Notes on this clonotype: With a much larger clone just one base away, this may be a read error. The CDR3: CSVSKTYGYTF. The CDR3 DNA reads TGCAGCGTCTCGAAGACTTATGGCTACACCTTC. The chain carries TRBV29-1 and TRBJ1-2; no definite D call. Germline V CDR1 and CDR2: SQVTM, ANQGSEA. Trimming took 6 bases from V and 5 from J, leaving 10 bases between them. CDR3 size: 11 residues.

The chain combines TRBV7-2 with TRBJ2-5; TRBD2 agrees at 9 bases. Germline trimming cut 5 bases from V and 10 bases from J; bases unmatched to any gene: 5. The CDR3 covers 12 residues. Germline V lookup: CDR1 SGHTA, CDR2 FQGNSA. CDR3: CASSPGTSRQYF. The DNA of the CDR3 is TGTGCCAGCAGCCCAGGGACTAGCCGCCAGTACTTC. The whole variable domain, filled in from reference TRBV7-2 and TRBJ2-5, reads GAGVSQSPSNKVTEKGKDVELRCDPISGHTALYWYRQSLGQGLEFLIYFQGNSAPDKSGLPSDRFSAERTGGSVSTLTIQRTQQEDSAVYLCASSPGTSRQYFGPGTRLLVL.

V gene TRBV18 combines with J gene TRBJ2-5; D is unclear. The V and J ends lost 2 bases and 2 bases respectively, with 6 bases between them. In germline, CDR1 is KGHSH, CDR2 LQKENI. The CDR3 covers 13 residues. The CDR3 spells CASSPDRQETQYF. The CDR3 DNA reads TGTGCCAGCTCACCAGATCGGCAAGAGACCCAGTACTTC.

This clonotype was found many times. This chain links TRBV12-3 or TRBV12-4 with TRBJ2-5, with 8 bases that match TRBD1. The length of the CDR3 is 14 residues. J was trimmed by 5 bases and V by 8 bases; bases with no gene match: 10. CDR3 coding DNA: TGTGCCAGCGGATCTGGACAGGGATGGGAGACCCAGTACTTC. This sequence encodes CASGSGQGWETQYF.

This clonotype was observed at least ten times. This rearrangement joins TRBV2 to TRBJ1-1, with D unclear. Germline V gene lookup returns CDR1 SNHLY and CDR2 FYNNEI. Trimming took 6 bases from V and 2 from J, leaving 7 bases between them. The CDR3 spans 12 residues. The CDR3 protein is CASRGFNTEAFF. The CDR3 DNA reads TGTGCCAGCAGAGGCTTTAACACTGAAGCTTTCTTT.

This clonotype was seen ten or more times. The J gene is TRBJ1-2, the V gene TRBV12-3 or TRBV12-4; D perhaps matches TRBD1 (5 bases). The CDR3 loop spans 15 amino acids. Trimming left V 5 bases short and J 4 bases short, with 17 bases between. The CDR3 sequence is CASSPLGGYLYGYTF. DNA of the CDR3: TGTGCCAGCAGTCCCCTCGGGGGGTATCTCTATGGCTACACCTTC.

This clonotype was picked up many times. The V gene is TRBV5-1, the J gene TRBJ2-1, with TRBD1 identical over 10 bases. V dropped 5 bases and J dropped 2; count of bases not matched to a gene: 1. Germline V lookup: CDR1 SGHRS, CDR2 YFSETQ. This CDR3 is built from 14 residues. The CDR3 bases are TGCGCCAGCAGTGGACAGGGGGCCTACAATGAGCAGTTCTTC. It is translated as CASSGQGAYNEQFF.

In the case of this clonotype: A much larger clonotype is one base distant, so this may be a read error. The chain joins TRBV7-2 to TRBJ1-1; 12 nucleotides match TRBD1. CDR1 and CDR2 from the germline V gene are SGHTA and FQGNSA. The CDR3 is 18 residues long. Trimming removed 4 bases from V and 1 base from J; junction bases left unmatched: 10. The CDR3 loop reads CASSSGHRDRGPNTEAFF. The CDR3, as DNA: TGTGCCAGCAGCTCAGGGCACCGGGACAGGGGGCCGAACACTGAAGCTTTCTTT. Full variable domain (missing parts from reference TRBV7-2 and TRBJ1-1): GAGVSQSPSNKVTEKGKDVELRCDPISGHTALYWYRQSLGQGLEFLIYFQGNSAPDKSGLPSDRFSAERTGGSVSTLTIQRTQQEDSAVYLCASSSGHRDRGPNTEAFFGQGTRLTVV.

This clonotype was detected a few times. The V and J genes are TRBV5-6 and TRBJ1-1, with D perhaps matching TRBD1 (5 bases). Germline V gene lookup returns CDR1 SGHDT and CDR2 YYEEEE. The CDR3 is 19 amino acids. Deletions cut 3 bases from V and 0 bases from J, with 24 bases between. CDR3 region: CASSSPGTLILPLNTEAFF. The CDR3 DNA is TGTGCCAGCAGCTCCCCCGGGACCCTGATACTGCCTTTGAACACTGAAGCTTTCTTT.

This clonotype was counted ten times or more. The chain uses TRBV4-3 and TRBJ2-7; D unclear. The V end was cut by 4 bases, the J end by 5 bases, with 12 bases between. Germline V gene sequence: CDR1 LGHNA, CDR2 YSLEER. The CDR3 is 13 residues long. CDR3 sequence: CASSPFASDEQYF. The CDR3 DNA reads TGCGCCAGCAGCCCTTTTGCGTCGGACGAGCAGTACTTC.

This clonotype was counted ten times or more. J is TRBJ2-7 and V is TRBV11-3; unclear D gene. This CDR3 spans 12 amino acids. V dropped 3 bases and J dropped 2 bases, with 5 bases sitting between them. The germline gives CDR1 SGHNT, CDR2 YENEEA. CDR3 sequence: CASSFATYEQYF. The CDR3 bases are TGTGCCAGCAGCTTTGCCACCTACGAGCAGTACTTC. Variable domain in full (rest from reference TRBV11-3 and TRBJ2-7): EAGVVQSPRYKIIEKKQPVAFWCNPISGHNTLYWYLQNLGQGPELLIRYENEEAVDDSQLPKDRFSAERLKGVDSTLKIQPAELGDSAVYLCASSFATYEQYFGPGTRLTVT.

This clonotype has at least ten counts. The chain recombines TRBV4-2 with TRBJ2-3; tentatively, D is TRBD1 (6 bases). Germline loops: CDR1 LGHNA, CDR2 YNFKEQ. V lost 4 bases and J lost 2, with 13 bases in between. The CDR3 length is 15 residues. CDR3 region: CASSRGGQTTDTQYF. The CDR3 nucleotides are TGTGCCAGCAGCCGAGGAGGACAGACCACAGATACGCAGTATTTT.

This clonotype came up many times. The chain employs TRBV6-2 or TRBV6-3 and TRBJ2-3; 10 nucleotides align to TRBD2. Germline CDR1 is MNHEY and CDR2 is SVGEGT. The CDR3 is made up of 14 amino acids. The V segment lost 6 bases and the J segment 6 bases; nucleotides outside the gene matches: 6. This chain's CDR3 is CASSSGTSVDTQYF. The CDR3 coding sequence is TGTGCCAGCAGCTCCGGGACTAGCGTTGATACGCAGTATTTT.

This clonotype was counted ten times or more. In DNA, the CDR3 is TGTGCCAGCAGCGCCCCCCCAGTTCGCGCAGATACGCAGTATTTT. Translation gives CASSAPPVRADTQYF. The V gene is TRBV5-5, the J gene TRBJ2-3, with D unresolved. This CDR3 is built from 15 residues. Germline CDR1 is SGHKS and CDR2 is YYEKEE (reference sequence). The V and J ends lost 4 bases and 4 bases respectively, with 16 bases between them.

This clonotype has at least ten counts. V and J are TRBV9 and TRBJ2-7; D is undetermined. The CDR3 runs 14 residues. Per the germline V gene, CDR1 is SGDLS and CDR2 is YYNGEE. The ends were cut back, 0 bases at V and 3 bases at J, with 10 bases in the middle. CDR3 residues: CASSVAGDYYEQYF. For the CDR3, the DNA is TGTGCCAGCAGCGTAGCTGGGGATTACTACGAGCAGTACTTC.

This clonotype was seen at least ten times. The chain recombines TRBV5-1 with TRBJ2-3, with TRBD2 matching over 8 bases. The V and J ends lost 5 bases and 5 bases, in that order; junction bases with no gene match: 10. Germline V CDR1 and CDR2: SGHRS, YFSETQ. The CDR3 sequence is 15 residues long. Written as DNA, the CDR3 is TGCGCCAGCAGTCTGGAGGTCCTAGCGGGAGATACGCAGTATTTT. This encodes CASSLEVLAGDTQYF. The full variable domain, completed using reference TRBV5-1 and TRBJ2-3, is KAGVTQTPRYLIKTRGQQVTLSCSPISGHRSVSWYQQTPGQGLQFLFEYFSETQRNKGNFPGRFSGRQFSNSRSEMNVSTLELGDSALYLCASSLEVLAGDTQYFGPGTRLTVL.

This clonotype has at least ten counts. The J gene is TRBJ2-2, the V gene TRBV20-1, with 13 bases fitting TRBD2. The CDR3 spans 15 residues. The V segment lost 6 bases and the J segment 4 bases; nucleotides outside the gene matches: 5. Germline V gene lookup returns CDR1 DFQATT and CDR2 SNEGSKA (reference sequence). The CDR3 DNA reads TGCAGTGCGCCTGGACTAGCGGGGGCCACCGGGGAGCTGTTTTTT. It yields the protein CSAPGLAGATGELFF.

A remark on this clonotype: A much larger clone differs from this one at a single base, so this may be a read error. Written as DNA, the CDR3 is TGTGCCAACAGCCAAGAGGGGACTAGTGGTGAGCAGTTCTTC. Translation: CANSQEGTSGEQFF. The chain links TRBV3-1 to TRBJ2-1; 8 bases map to TRBD2. The CDR3 is made up of 14 amino acids. The germline CDR1 and CDR2 sequences are LGHDT and YNNKEL (reference sequence).

This clonotype was observed many times. The V call is TRBV6-2 or TRBV6-3, the J call TRBJ2-1; D ambiguous. This CDR3 is built from 14 residues. V lost 7 bases and J lost 1, with 11 bases in between. Per germline, CDR1 MNHEY and CDR2 SVGEGT. In DNA form, the CDR3 reads TGTGCCAGCACCACCGGTTTTTCCTACAATGAGCAGTTCTTC. Residues: CASTTGFSYNEQFF.

This clonotype has only a few counts. The chain is built from TRBV29-1 and TRBJ2-1; possibly TRBD2 for D (6 bases). Deletions cut 0 bases from V and 2 bases from J, with 14 bases between. Germline assignment: CDR1 SQVTM and CDR2 ANQGSEA. The CDR3 totals 16 residues. CDR3 sequence (DNA): TGCAGCGTTGAAGATCACGGAGGGAAGACCTACAATGAGCAGTTCTTC. It translates to CSVEDHGGKTYNEQFF.

This clonotype came up many times. The CDR3 region is CASSLGGDPYEQYF. Here the CDR3 DNA reads TGTGCCAGCAGCTTGGGGGGCGATCCCTACGAGCAGTACTTC. This rearrangement joins TRBV11-3 to TRBJ2-7; perhaps D is TRBD1 or TRBD2 (6 bases each). The CDR3 totals 14 residues. V lost 3 bases, J lost 2 bases, and 11 bases lay in between. Germline assignment: CDR1 SGHNT and CDR2 YENEEA.

Ten or more counts support this clonotype. The gene calls are TRBV6-1 and TRBJ1-5, with D perhaps TRBD1 (6 bases). CDR3 length equals 15 residues. Trimming cost V 6 bases and J 4 bases, with 16 bases left between them. The germline CDR1 and CDR2 sequences are MNHNS and SASEGT. The CDR3 protein is CASSRDTLVNQPQHF. CDR3 bases: TGTGCCAGCAGCCGGGACACACTGGTAAATCAGCCCCAGCATTTT.

This clonotype came up many times. The CDR3 DNA follows: TGTGCCAGCAGCCCCGGGTCAATCTCTGGAAACACCATATATTTT. This sequence encodes CASSPGSISGNTIYF. The chain carries TRBV7-2 and TRBJ1-3; no clear D gene. Germline V gene sequence: CDR1 SGHTA, CDR2 FQGNSA. The CDR3 loop spans 15 amino acids. The germline V and J ends were trimmed by 5 bases and 0 bases, with 11 bases remaining between them.

This clonotype was recorded at least ten times. This chain uses TRBV29-1 with TRBJ1-1, with D possibly being TRBD1 (6 bases). V lost 4 bases and J lost 5, with 20 bases in between. CDR1 and CDR2 from the germline V gene are SQVTM and ANQGSEA. This CDR3 has 15 amino acids. The CDR3 DNA reads as TGCAGCGTTGGGTCGATGGCGGGACAATGGACTGAAGCTTTCTTT. Protein: CSVGSMAGQWTEAFF.

This clonotype was recorded at least ten times. This chain uses TRBV19 with TRBJ2-7, with 12 bases matching TRBD2. This CDR3 contains 15 residues. V lost 5 bases to trimming and J lost 2 bases; unmatched junction nucleotides: 4. The germline CDR1 and CDR2 sequences are LNHDA and SQIVND (reference sequence). CDR3 DNA: TGTGCCAGTAGTGACCGACTAGCGGGGGCCTACGAGCAGTACTTC. This sequence encodes CASSDRLAGAYEQYF.

This clonotype was counted a single time. Being one base from a much bigger clone, this may be a read error. V and J are TRBV20-1 and TRBJ2-5, with 9 bases identical to TRBD2. V trimming: 5 bases; J trimming: 5 bases; junction bases outside the gene matches: 9. The germline gives CDR1 DFQATT, CDR2 SNEGSKA (reference sequence). This CDR3 is 14 amino acids long. CDR3 DNA: TGCAGTGCTGGGAGGAGCGGGAGGACGGAGACCCAGTACTTC. Protein sequence: CSAGRSGRTETQYF.